Following are 26 T cell receptor beta chains from one sample sequenced in a study of blood T cell repertoires in COVID-19. Sequenced by immunoSEQ multiplex PCR; TCRdb stores in-frame clones only, minus some. The repertoire holds just under 350,000 clones, around 87% seen once, with about 6.9% in the top ten. The sequenced material came from peripheral blood. The receptors stem from a woman in her forties or fifties with COVID-19, enrolled during active disease.

The chain has TRBV5-6 and TRBJ1-3; D ambiguous. V lost 4 bases to trimming and J lost 3 bases, with 8 bases between them. The V gene's germline CDR1 is SGHDT and CDR2 YYEEEE. The length of the CDR3 is 13 residues. CDR3 in DNA: TGTGCCAGCAGCCCCCCGTATGGAAACACCATATATTTT. Amino acids: CASSPPYGNTIYF.

The table lists this clone with a count of one. V and J are TRBV11-2 and TRBJ2-5; no clear D gene. V gave up 4 bases and J gave up 1 base, with 7 bases separating them. Germline CDR1 SGHAT, CDR2 FQNNGV. This CDR3 region has 13 residues. The CDR3 region has the DNA TGTGCCAGCAGCTGGCAGTCCCAAGAGACCCAGTACTTC. It codes for CASSWQSQETQYF. Looking up the rest from reference TRBV11-2 and TRBJ2-5 gives the full variable domain: EAGVAQSPRYKIIEKRQSVAFWCNPISGHATLYWYQQILGQGPKLLIQFQNNGVVDDSQLPKDRFSAERLKGVDSTLKIQPAKLEDSAVYLCASSWQSQETQYFGPGTRLLVL.

This rearrangement joins TRBV5-1 to TRBJ2-7, with TRBD2 matching 8 bases. Germline V gene lookup returns CDR1 SGHRS and CDR2 YFSETQ. With V trimmed by 4 bases and J by 0 bases, 12 bases remained unmatched. The CDR3 has 17 residues. The CDR3 sequence: CASSSWVGGRSSYEQYF. In nucleotides, the CDR3 is TGCGCCAGCAGCAGCTGGGTGGGCGGGAGGAGCTCCTACGAGCAGTACTTC.

V is TRBV7-9 and J is TRBJ2-1; D gene uncertain. Looked up from germline, CDR1 is SEHNR and CDR2 is FQNEAQ (reference sequence). Trimming removed 1 base from V and 8 bases from J, with 12 bases in between. This CDR3 comprises 14 residues. The CDR3 reads CASSLVSERDEQFF. For the CDR3, the DNA is TGTGCCAGCAGCTTAGTTTCCGAGCGCGATGAGCAGTTCTTC.

The CDR3 region is CASSFTDQPQHF. CDR3 coding DNA: TGTGCCAGCAGCTTCACTGATCAGCCCCAGCATTTT. This chain uses TRBV7-6 with TRBJ1-5; D not resolved. The CDR3 has 12 amino acids. Germline-derived CDR1 and CDR2 are SGHVS and FNYEAQ. With 3 bases removed from V and 5 bases from J, the gap between germline ends came to 5 bases.

The CDR3 coding sequence is TGTGCCAGCAGCACCCGGACAGACAATGAGCAGTTCTTC. It translates to CASSTRTDNEQFF. This chain connects TRBV11-3 to TRBJ2-1; a possible D gene is TRBD1 (6 bases). Looked up from germline, CDR1 is SGHNT and CDR2 is YENEEA. V was shortened by 5 bases and J by 5 bases, with 10 bases between the two germline ends. This CDR3 contains 13 residues.

V gene TRBV11-2 combines with J gene TRBJ2-1; D is undetermined. This CDR3 spans 12 amino acids. CDR1 and CDR2 (germline): SGHAT, FQNNGV. V gave up 8 bases and J gave up 0 bases, with 5 bases separating them. The CDR3 coding sequence is TGTGCCAGCCTTCGCTCCTACAATGAGCAGTTCTTC. Its protein product is CASLRSYNEQFF.

The genes are TRBV11-2 and TRBJ2-1; 8 bases are a match to TRBD1. Looked up from germline, CDR1 is SGHAT and CDR2 is FQNNGV. The CDR3 has 17 amino acids. Losses at the gene ends were 2 bases for V and 7 bases for J; bases not matched to a gene: 13. The CDR3 region is CASSLSIQGAPINEQFF. CDR3 DNA sequence: TGTGCCAGCAGCTTATCAATCCAGGGGGCGCCGATTAATGAGCAGTTCTTC.

This chain connects TRBV9 to TRBJ2-1, with TRBD2 matching 10 bases. Germline V gene sequence: CDR1 SGDLS, CDR2 YYNGEE. The CDR3 contains 17 residues. After removal of 3 bases from V and 3 bases from J, the junction contained 9 bases not matched to a gene. This CDR3 reads CASSAGIGLAVYNEQFF. In DNA, the CDR3 is TGTGCCAGCAGCGCTGGAATCGGACTAGCGGTCTACAATGAGCAGTTCTTC.

The V and J genes are TRBV19 and TRBJ2-3; 15 bases align to TRBD2. CDR3 length: 17 amino acids. V was pared by 8 bases and J by 3 bases, with 9 bases of the junction left unmatched. From germline, CDR1 is LNHDA and CDR2 SQIVND (reference sequence). Here the CDR3 reads CASGTAGLAGGTDTQYF. The CDR3 DNA reads TGTGCCAGTGGAACTGCGGGACTAGCGGGAGGAACAGATACGCAGTATTTT.

The V and J genes are TRBV11-3 and TRBJ2-7; possibly TRBD1 for D (6 bases). This CDR3 has 15 residues. Trimming stripped 5 bases from V and 0 bases from J, with 14 bases between. The germline gives CDR1 SGHNT, CDR2 YENEEA. CDR3 coding DNA: TGTGCCAGCAGCCCCCTGGGGGCCCTCTCCTACGAGCAGTACTTC. Its protein product is CASSPLGALSYEQYF.

The chain links TRBV2 to TRBJ1-5, with 9 nucleotides matching TRBD1. The trim removed 6 bases at V and 5 bases at J, leaving 5 bases unmatched. The CDR3 spans 14 residues. The V gene's germline CDR1 is SNHLY and CDR2 FYNNEI. The CDR3 sequence is CASRGDREHQPQHF. The CDR3 region has the DNA TGTGCCAGCAGGGGGGACAGGGAGCATCAGCCCCAGCATTTT.

This rearrangement joins TRBV5-1 to TRBJ2-5, with a weak D call TRBD1 (5 bases). The V gene lost 5 bases and the J gene lost 5 bases, with 16 bases spanning the gap. Germline lookup yields CDR1 SGHRS and CDR2 YFSETQ. The CDR3 has 14 residues. The CDR3 sequence is CASRQGTGQETQYF. CDR3 bases: TGCGCCAGCAGGCAGGGCACCGGTCAGGAGACCCAGTACTTC.

This sequence joins TRBV10-3 and TRBJ1-1; D uncertain. The CDR3 consists of 14 residues. Germline V gene data show CDR1 as ENHRY and CDR2 as SYGVKD. V was pared by 2 bases and J by 1 base, with 8 bases between. The CDR3 DNA reads TGTGCCATCAGTGAGGCGACGGGGAACACTGAAGCTTTCTTT. Encoded protein: CAISEATGNTEAFF.

This rearrangement joins TRBV7-2 to TRBJ2-5; D is possibly TRBD1 (6 bases). CDR1 and CDR2 from the germline V gene are SGHTA and FQGNSA. Trimming stripped 5 bases from V and 1 base from J, with 20 bases between. The CDR3 has 17 amino acids. As DNA, the CDR3 is TGTGCCAGCAGCGGACAGAGGGCCAATCGATTCCAAGAGACCCAGTACTTC. Translated, it gives CASSGQRANRFQETQYF.

This clone was detected once. This CDR3 reads CASSYPSGSGNEQFF. Here the CDR3 DNA reads TGTGCCAGCAGTTACCCTAGCGGGAGTGGTAATGAGCAGTTCTTC. V is TRBV6-6 and J is TRBJ2-1; 10 bases are a match to TRBD2. The trim removed 2 bases at V and 7 bases at J, leaving 5 bases unmatched. Germline V CDR1 and CDR2: MNHNY, SVGAGI (reference sequence). There are 15 residues in the CDR3.

This sequence joins TRBV7-9 and TRBJ2-3, with D hard to call. This CDR3 comprises 15 residues. Between the trimmed V and J ends, which lost 11 bases and 2 bases, there was a span of 20 bases. Germline V CDR1 and CDR2: SEHNR, FQNEAQ (reference sequence). The CDR3 loop is CACDPAAFITDTQYF. The CDR3 DNA follows: TGTGCCTGCGATCCCGCCGCTTTTATCACAGATACGCAGTATTTT.

The chain joins TRBV11-2 to TRBJ2-7; D is possibly TRBD2 (6 bases). From germline, CDR1 is SGHAT and CDR2 FQNNGV. This CDR3 is 15 amino acids long. Deletions cut 6 bases from V and 4 bases from J, with 19 bases between. The CDR3 protein is CASRVPYRGRYEQYF. CDR3 DNA: TGTGCCAGCAGGGTCCCCTATCGTGGGAGGTACGAGCAGTACTTC.

V is TRBV7-6 and J is TRBJ1-2; 11 positions agree with TRBD1. The germline CDR1 and CDR2 sequences are SGHVS and FNYEAQ. The ends lost 4 bases at V and 8 bases at J; junction bases unmatched: 9. The CDR3 length is 15 residues. DNA for the CDR3: TGTGCCAGCAGCTCCGAGGCCGGGACAGGGGGAGGCTACACCTTC. Protein product: CASSSEAGTGGGYTF.

This clone was recorded only once. The rearrangement links TRBV6-2 or TRBV6-3 to TRBJ1-2; TRBD1 agrees at 7 bases. There are 15 residues in the CDR3. Germline V CDR1 and CDR2: MNHEY, SVGEGT. Trimming at V came to 5 bases and at J to 3 bases, leaving 9 bases not matched to a gene. CDR3 sequence: CASSDLTGRYYGYTF. The CDR3 DNA reads as TGTGCCAGCAGTGACTTGACAGGGCGCTACTATGGCTACACCTTC.

The chain recombines TRBV6-2 or TRBV6-3 with TRBJ2-1; 12 bases are a match to TRBD2. V shed 4 bases, J shed 4 bases, and the junction held 5 bases outside the gene matches. CDR1 MNHEY and CDR2 SVGEGT come from the germline V gene. The CDR3 sequence is 16 residues long. CDR3 residues: CASSSLAGGLYNEQFF. Here the CDR3 DNA reads TGTGCCAGCAGTTCACTAGCGGGAGGTCTGTACAATGAGCAGTTCTTC.

This chain connects TRBV24-1 to TRBJ2-3; possible D gene TRBD1, 5 bases. V lost 4 bases and J lost 3, with 16 bases in between. Germline CDR1 KGHDR, CDR2 SFDVKD. The CDR3 spans 16 residues. In DNA, the CDR3 is TGTGCCACCAGTGACGACAGCCCTCCCTTTACAGATACGCAGTATTTT. Its translation: CATSDDSPPFTDTQYF.

The table lists this clone with a count of one. The chain couples TRBV11-2 to TRBJ2-7, with TRBD1 identical over 11 bases. Trimming took 4 bases from V and 7 from J; bases not matched to a gene: 3. CDR1 is SGHAT, CDR2 FQNNGV, per germline. The CDR3 extends over 13 amino acids. In nucleotides, the CDR3 is TGTGCCAGCAGCTGGGACAGGGGGGGGGAGCAGTACTTC. It codes for CASSWDRGGEQYF.

The chain links TRBV7-2 to TRBJ1-1; possibly TRBD1 for D (6 bases). Germline assignment: CDR1 SGHTA and CDR2 FQGNSA. Trimming removed 2 bases at V and 5 bases at J, with 9 bases between. The CDR3 covers 13 residues. The CDR3 reads CASSLTGWTEAFF. CDR3 DNA: TGTGCCAGCAGCTTAACAGGGTGGACTGAAGCTTTCTTT.

CDR3 sequence (DNA): TGTGCCAGCAGCGCCCGACAGGGGGCAGGCGCAGATACGCAGTATTTT. This sequence encodes CASSARQGAGADTQYF. The chain uses TRBV11-1 and TRBJ2-3; 10 nucleotides align to TRBD1. The CDR3 is 16 amino acids. Germline loops: CDR1 SGHAT, CDR2 FQDESV (reference sequence). The V gene end was trimmed by 5 bases and the J gene end by 4 bases; junction bases not matched to a gene: 9.

The V call is TRBV3-1 (or the pseudogene TRBV3-2), the J call TRBJ2-7; D may be TRBD2 (6 bases). This CDR3 is 15 amino acids long. Germline V gene lookup returns CDR1 LGHDT and CDR2 YNNKEL (reference sequence). V was trimmed by 1 base and J by 2 bases, leaving 12 bases between them. In nucleotides, the CDR3 is TGTGCCAGCAGCCAAGTGCCCGGGACTCCCTACGAGCAGTACTTC. Translating it yields CASSQVPGTPYEQYF.